These T cell receptor beta chains were read from a single sample in a study of B cell selection in AIRE deficiency. Repertoires were generated with immunoSEQ multiplex PCR, while TCRdb's copy carries only in-frame clones and drops some. The data contain around 23,000 clones, 95% to 96% of them singletons. Sequencing input: CD4+CD127+ conventional T cells sorted from PBMCs. The origin of the receptors is a human donor in good health. CDR3s include the opening cysteine and the closing phenylalanine or tryptophan. D genes are given only for firm matches. Only some rows state a clone size, as once, few, many or a class for expanded clones.

D	V	size	J	DNA	CDR3
NA	TRBV15	NA	TRBJ2-7	TGTGCCACCAGCAGAGAAGGGGTCGGGCAGGGGTCCTACGAGCAGTACTTC	CATSREGVGQGSYEQYF
NA	TRBV7-2	NA	TRBJ2-5	TGTGCCAGCAGCTCCGTCGGAAGCGTGACCCAGTACTTC	CASSSVGSVTQYF
NA	TRBV5-1	once	TRBJ2-7	TGCGCCAGCAGCTTGGGAGGTGGCGACGAGCAGTACTTC	CASSLGGGDEQYF
NA	TRBV9	NA	TRBJ1-2	TGTGCCAGCAGCCCGCCGGGAAGAACTAACTATGGCTACACCTTC	CASSPPGRTNYGYTF
TRBD2	TRBV5-4	NA	TRBJ2-1	TGTGCCAGCAGCACGACTAGCGGGAGCATGGATGAGCAGTTCTTC	CASSTTSGSMDEQFF
TRBD2	TRBV14	NA	TRBJ2-7	TGTGCCAGCAGCCTCCGACTAGCGGGAGGCATCTACGAGCAGTACTTC	CASSLRLAGGIYEQYF
TRBD1	TRBV2	NA	TRBJ2-7	TGTGCCAGCAGTCGGGACAGGGTGGGCTCCTACGAGCAGTACTTC	CASSRDRVGSYEQYF
TRBD1	TRBV5-4	NA	TRBJ2-7	TGTGCCAGCACCCTCGAGGGGGCAGTTCCCTACGAGCAGTACTTC	CASTLEGAVPYEQYF
TRBD1	TRBV18	NA	TRBJ2-5	TGTGCCAGCTCACCCGGACAGGAAGAGACCCAGTACTTC	CASSPGQEETQYF
NA	TRBV5-5	once	TRBJ2-7	TGTGCCAGCAGCTTGGCCGGGGAATCCTACGAGCAGTACTTC	CASSLAGESYEQYF
NA	TRBV30	NA	TRBJ1-1	TGTGCCTTACAACCGGGAGTTGAAGCTTTCTTT	CALQPGVEAFF
NA	TRBV6-6	NA	TRBJ1-1	TGTGCCAGCAGTCCCGACCGGAGCCCTGAAGCTTTCTTT	CASSPDRSPEAFF
NA	TRBV7-8	NA	TRBJ1-5	TGTGCCAGCAGCTTAGATAGGGCAGGGGTTAGCAATCAGCCCCAGCATTTT	CASSLDRAGVSNQPQHF
TRBD2	TRBV5-4	NA	TRBJ2-3	TGTGCCAGCAACAAACCGGGACTAGCGGACTCAGATACGCAGTATTTT	CASNKPGLADSDTQYF
NA	TRBV20-1	NA	TRBJ2-7	TGCAGCGGGGACTCCGAGGGAGAGCAGTACTTC	CSGDSEGEQYF
TRBD2	TRBV5-1	NA	TRBJ2-7	TGCGCCAGCAGCCCGGGTGGAGCGGGACCCTACGAGCAGTACTTC	CASSPGGAGPYEQYF
TRBD2	TRBV5-1	NA	TRBJ2-7	TGCGCCAGCAGCCAAACCCCTAGCGGGTCCTTAGGCGAGCAGTACTTC	CASSQTPSGSLGEQYF
NA	TRBV19	NA	TRBJ1-1	TGTGCCAGTTCGGTTCTGAACACTGAAGCTTTCTTT	CASSVLNTEAFF
NA	TRBV20-1	NA	TRBJ2-1	TGCAGTGCTCTGACCCAGTGGGAGCAGTTCTTC	CSALTQWEQFF
NA	TRBV6-5	NA	TRBJ1-6	TGTGCCAGCAGTAAGGCTATCCCCTATAATTCACCCCTCCACTTT	CASSKAIPYNSPLHF
NA	TRBV10-1	NA	TRBJ2-3	TGCGCCAGCAGTCCGGGAGTCCTCCCGGGTGGAGATACGCAGTATTTT	CASSPGVLPGGDTQYF
TRBD1	TRBV6-5	NA	TRBJ2-7	TGTGCCAGCAGTCCGGGACAGGGCTTCAACGAGCAGTACTTC	CASSPGQGFNEQYF